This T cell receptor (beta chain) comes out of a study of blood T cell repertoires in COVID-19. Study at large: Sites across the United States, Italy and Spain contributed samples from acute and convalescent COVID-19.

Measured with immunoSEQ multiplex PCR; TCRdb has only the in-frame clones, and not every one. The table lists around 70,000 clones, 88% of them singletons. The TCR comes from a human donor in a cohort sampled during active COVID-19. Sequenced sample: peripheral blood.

This chain's CDR3 is CASSKEGTANTEAFF. The CDR3 DNA reads as TGTGCCAGCAGTAAAGAGGGGACAGCGAACACTGAAGCTTTCTTT. The gene calls are TRBV6-4 and TRBJ1-1; 7 nucleotides align to TRBD1. Germline values: CDR1 MRHNA, CDR2 SNTAGT. This CDR3 has 15 amino acids. V shed 5 bases and J 1 base; nucleotides not matched to a gene: 7.